These 23 T cell receptor beta chains were sequenced from one sample in a study of T cell responses to AZD1222 COVID-19 vaccine. Method: immunoSEQ multiplex PCR; TCRdb's copy keeps in-frame clones and lacks some. The table includes about 83,000 clones, 88% detected once. The material sequenced was peripheral blood, taken on day 0 of MenACWY control vaccination. The receptor source for this set is an adult in good health.

The chain uses TRBV15 and TRBJ1-1, with D possibly being TRBD1 (5 bases). The V end lost 0 bases, the J end lost 2 bases, and 10 bases lay between the germline ends. Per the germline V gene, CDR1 is LNHNV and CDR2 is YYDKDF (reference sequence). This CDR3 contains 15 residues. This chain's CDR3 is CATSRDRGTNTEAFF. As DNA, the CDR3 is TGTGCCACCAGCAGAGATCGGGGGACCAACACTGAAGCTTTCTTT.

V gene TRBV7-3 combines with J gene TRBJ2-2; 11 bases map to TRBD2. This CDR3 is 17 amino acids long. Germline V gives CDR1 SGHTA, CDR2 FQGTGA. J lost 8 bases, V lost 1 base, and 9 bases had no gene match. CDR3 loop: CASSLIPLAGGLGELFF. CDR3 nucleotide sequence: TGTGCCAGCAGCTTAATACCCTTAGCGGGAGGGCTAGGGGAGCTGTTTTTT.

This clone was detected once. J is TRBJ2-5 and V is TRBV2; the D call may be TRBD1 or TRBD2 (5 bases each). The CDR3 consists of 12 residues. V was trimmed by 11 bases and J by 2 bases, leaving 12 bases between them. CDR1 SNHLY and CDR2 FYNNEI come from the germline V gene. The CDR3 DNA sequence: TGTGCCGGGGGACCGGCTCAAGAGACCCAGTACTTC. It codes for CAGGPAQETQYF.

The CDR3 DNA reads TGTGCCAGCAGTTTCGCATCGTATAATTCACCCCTCCACTTT. Translated, it gives CASSFASYNSPLHF. V gene TRBV28 combines with J gene TRBJ1-6; D gene uncertain. The V gene's germline CDR1 is MDHEN and CDR2 SYDVKM. The CDR3 sequence is 14 residues long. Trimming removed 3 bases from V and 4 bases from J, with 7 bases in between.

The table lists this clone with a few counts. The chain uses TRBV24-1 and TRBJ2-3, with D tentatively TRBD1 (5 bases). The V and J ends lost 2 bases and 1 base respectively, with 6 bases between them. CDR3 length: 14 amino acids. CDR1 is KGHDR and CDR2 is SFDVKD in the germline V gene. For the CDR3, the DNA is TGTGCCACCAGTGATTCCAGGGGCACAGATACGCAGTATTTT. Protein product: CATSDSRGTDTQYF.

This chain uses TRBV6-5 with TRBJ1-4; no definite D call. This CDR3 contains 11 residues. V was pared by 8 bases and J by 9 bases, with 10 bases between. The germline gives CDR1 MNHEY, CDR2 SVGAGI. The CDR3 region is CASELRQKLFF. Written as DNA, the CDR3 is TGTGCCAGCGAACTGAGGCAAAAACTGTTTTTT.

The rearrangement joins TRBV28 to TRBJ1-2; 7 positions match TRBD1. This CDR3 region has 13 residues. Trimming took 8 bases from V and 6 from J; bases not matched to a gene: 9. CDR1 and CDR2 from the germline V gene are MDHEN and SYDVKM. The CDR3 here is CASETGLEDGYTF. The CDR3 region has the DNA TGTGCCAGCGAGACAGGGCTCGAAGATGGCTACACCTTC.

The chain joins TRBV5-1 to TRBJ2-3; 11 bases agree with TRBD2. This CDR3 is 15 amino acids long. The trim removed 7 bases at V and 4 bases at J, leaving 8 bases unmatched. Germline V gene sequence: CDR1 SGHRS, CDR2 YFSETQ. DNA for the CDR3: TGCGCCAGCTTCAAGACTAGCGGGATACCAGATACGCAGTATTTT. This translates into CASFKTSGIPDTQYF. The variable domain in full, with the rest retrieved from reference TRBV5-1 and TRBJ2-3, is KAGVTQTPRYLIKTRGQQVTLSCSPISGHRSVSWYQQTPGQGLQFLFEYFSETQRNKGNFPGRFSGRQFSNSRSEMNVSTLELGDSALYLCASFKTSGIPDTQYFGPGTRLTVL.

The rearrangement uses TRBV2 and TRBJ2-2; TRBD1 agrees at 10 bases. The V segment lost 6 bases and the J segment 5 bases; nucleotides outside the gene matches: 3. Germline CDR1 SNHLY, CDR2 FYNNEI. The CDR3 has 14 residues. CDR3: CASSPGQGTGELFF. The CDR3 DNA follows: TGTGCCAGCAGCCCGGGACAGGGGACCGGGGAGCTGTTTTTT.

The rearrangement uses TRBV4-3 and TRBJ1-1; TRBD1 might be the D (5 bases). The CDR3 spans 14 residues. CDR1 LGHNA and CDR2 YSLEER come from the germline V gene. The V and J ends lost 4 bases and 4 bases respectively, with 13 bases between them. The CDR3 is CASSPGGGGTEAFF. As DNA, the CDR3 is TGCGCCAGCAGCCCCGGAGGTGGGGGCACTGAAGCTTTCTTT.

This chain joins TRBV28 and TRBJ2-4; TRBD2 matches at 12 bases. Germline V gives CDR1 MDHEN, CDR2 SYDVKM. With V trimmed by 3 bases and J by 1 base, 10 bases remained unmatched. The CDR3 has 19 residues. CDR3 in DNA: TGTGCCAGCAGTTTCTCTAGCGGGAGGGCCTTGTGGGCCAAAAACATTCAGTACTTC. Amino acids: CASSFSSGRALWAKNIQYF. The full variable domain, with the rest looked up from reference TRBV28 and TRBJ2-4, is DVKVTQSSRYLVKRTGEKVFLECVQDMDHENMFWYRQDPGLGLRLIYFSYDVKMKEKGDIPEGYSVSREKKERFSLILESASTNQTSMYLCASSFSSGRALWAKNIQYFGAGTRLSVL.

The chain recombines TRBV3-1 (or the pseudogene TRBV3-2) with TRBJ1-4, with D possibly matching TRBD1 (6 bases). The CDR3 runs 18 residues. Germline assignment: CDR1 LGHDT and CDR2 YNNKEL (reference sequence). V dropped 2 bases and J dropped 5 bases, with 21 bases sitting between them. CDR3 sequence reads: CASSQIMGARGRNEKLFF. CDR3 DNA: TGTGCCAGCAGCCAAATAATGGGGGCGCGGGGTCGAAATGAAAAACTGTTTTTT.

This rearrangement joins TRBV30 to TRBJ2-5; perhaps TRBD2 as D (5 bases). V was trimmed by 0 bases and J by 5 bases, leaving 13 bases between them. Germline CDR1 is GTSNPN and CDR2 is SVGIG (reference sequence). This CDR3 has 14 amino acids. CDR3 residues: CAWSVQSGRETQYF. In nucleotides, the CDR3 is TGTGCCTGGAGTGTACAAAGCGGTAGGGAGACCCAGTACTTC.

The J gene is TRBJ2-5, the V gene TRBV12-5; no clear D. This CDR3 spans 13 amino acids. The germline V gene has CDR1 LGHNT and CDR2 FRNRAP. V was clipped by 5 bases and J by 0 bases, with 7 bases between them. The CDR3 DNA reads as TGTGCTAGTGGTCGCCGGGACCAAGAGACCCAGTACTTC. Residues: CASGRRDQETQYF. Drawing the rest from reference TRBV12-5 and TRBJ2-5, the complete variable domain is DARVTQTPRHKVTEMGQEVTMRCQPILGHNTVFWYRQTMMQGLELLAYFRNRAPLDDSGMPKDRFSAEMPDATLATLKIQPSEPRDSAVYFCASGRRDQETQYFGPGTRLLVL.

The V call is TRBV6-5, the J call TRBJ1-6; TRBD1 is a possible D gene (5 bases). The CDR3 covers 16 residues. The V end lost 0 bases, the J end lost 10 bases, and 16 bases lay between the germline ends. CDR1 is MNHEY, CDR2 SVGAGI, per germline. CDR3 amino acids: CASSYSTGQGRSPLHF. CDR3 DNA sequence: TGTGCCAGCAGTTACTCTACCGGGCAGGGCAGGTCACCCCTCCACTTT.

The chain carries TRBV28 and TRBJ1-6; D gene uncertain. The CDR3 totals 15 residues. The V gene lost 5 bases and the J gene lost 5 bases, with 13 bases spanning the gap. In germline, CDR1 is MDHEN, CDR2 SYDVKM. As DNA, the CDR3 is TGTGCCAGCAGTACAAAGACGGGGAATAATTCACCCCTCCACTTT. Its translation is CASSTKTGNNSPLHF.

The gene calls are TRBV6-1 and TRBJ1-2; the D gene is possibly TRBD1 (6 bases). Trimming cost V 3 bases and J 8 bases, with 13 bases left between them. The V gene's germline CDR1 is MNHNS and CDR2 SASEGT. This CDR3 has 13 amino acids. CDR3 nucleotide sequence: TGTGCCAGCAGTGACCAGGGGCGCGACGGCTACACCTTC. Its translation is CASSDQGRDGYTF.

CDR3 in DNA: TGCGCCAGCAGCCCCGAGGGGGGCGGGGAGCTGTTTTTT. It codes for CASSPEGGGELFF. V gene TRBV5-1 combines with J gene TRBJ2-2, with D perhaps TRBD1 or TRBD2 (6 bases each). This CDR3 contains 13 residues. Trimming took 4 bases from V and 7 from J, leaving 11 bases between them. Germline V lookup: CDR1 SGHRS, CDR2 YFSETQ.

This clone has only a few counts. The gene calls are TRBV10-1 and TRBJ2-5; 11 positions match TRBD1. V gave up 2 bases and J gave up 1 base; unmatched junction bases: 3. This CDR3 contains 16 residues. Germline CDR1 and CDR2: WNHNN and SYGVQD (reference sequence). CDR3 nucleotide sequence: TGCGCCAGCAGTGAGCCCGGGACAGGGGGCCAAGAGACCCAGTACTTC. Translation: CASSEPGTGGQETQYF.

The chain couples TRBV4-1 to TRBJ2-7, with 11 bases that match TRBD1. The junction had 13 bases not matched to a gene; V was cut back by 0 bases and J by 3 bases. Germline V gene data show CDR1 as MGHRA and CDR2 as YSYEKL. The CDR3 contains 19 residues. The CDR3 region has the DNA TGCGCCAGCAGCCAAGATAGGGGTCCCGGGACAGGGGGATTCTACGAGCAGTACTTC. Protein sequence: CASSQDRGPGTGGFYEQYF.

This clone was seen only once. The chain combines TRBV7-3 with TRBJ1-2; D may be TRBD1 (6 bases). Trimming removed 3 bases from V and 3 bases from J, with 14 bases in between. The germline V gene has CDR1 SGHTA and CDR2 FQGTGA. The CDR3 has 15 amino acids. The CDR3 DNA reads as TGTGCCAGCAGCTTCTACAGGGTTGAGGACTATGGCTACACCTTC. Translating gives CASSFYRVEDYGYTF.

The rearrangement links TRBV3-1 (or the pseudogene TRBV3-2) to TRBJ2-1; the D is unclear. Germline V CDR1 and CDR2: LGHDT, YNNKEL (reference sequence). Trimming removed 1 base at V and 8 bases at J, with 15 bases between. The CDR3 runs 15 residues. The CDR3 is CASSQVRGSPDEQFF. CDR3 bases: TGTGCCAGCAGCCAAGTCCGCGGCAGTCCCGATGAGCAGTTCTTC.

This clone was detected only once. This chain links TRBV10-3 with TRBJ1-1; no firm D call. Germline-derived CDR1 and CDR2 are ENHRY and SYGVKD. The CDR3 is 13 residues long. With 8 bases removed from V and 0 bases from J, the gap between germline ends came to 10 bases. CDR3 coding DNA: TGTGCCATCCCGCGCAGTCTGAACACTGAAGCTTTCTTT. It codes for CAIPRSLNTEAFF.